These T cell receptor beta chains were read from a single sample in a study of T-cell reconstitution after alpha-beta-depleted transplantation in children. MiXCR, run by TCRdb on the PCR reads, gives a single entry per CDR3 protein. The sample includes approximately 200,000 distinct CDR3 sequences, roughly 14% seen only once; the top ten take less than 15%. Material: PBMCs from the stem cell graft donor, obtained from the stem cell graft. The receptors were gathered from a human donor who donated a stem cell graft to a child with acute lymphoblastic leukemia. Each CDR3 is given with its conserved first and last residue. Each record gives: J gene, D gene, clone size, CDR3 length, V gene, CDR3 protein, CDR3 DNA. A D gene is named only where the DNA matches it firmly. Rows may omit the clone size; those that give it use once, few, many or a size class.

>TRBJ1-1|-|-|14|TRBV30
CAWTPGTHHTEAFF
TGTGCCTGGACGCCCGGGACACACCACACTGAAGCTTTCTTT
>TRBJ2-3|TRBD2|few|15|TRBV20-1
CSACLAGGPEDTQYF
TGCAGTGCGTGCTTGGCGGGAGGGCCAGAAGATACGCAGTATTTT
>TRBJ1-5|-|many|14|TRBV30
CAWSTSNFNQPQHF
TGTGCCTGGAGTACATCTAACTTCAATCAGCCCCAGCATTTT
>TRBJ2-1|TRBD2|many|15|TRBV20-1
CSALGLAGFSNEQFF
TGCAGTGCGCTGGGACTAGCGGGATTTTCCAATGAGCAGTTCTTC
>TRBJ2-2|TRBD2|-|17|TRBV5-1
CASSLLAGGISAGELFF
TGCGCCAGCAGCTTGTTAGCGGGAGGGATCTCGGCCGGGGAGCTGTTTTTT
>TRBJ2-7|-|many|11|TRBV25-1
CARPSTYEQYF
TGTGCCCGTCCATCAACCTACGAGCAGTACTTC
>TRBJ2-3|-|many|16|TRBV20-1
CSAALGPAELTDTQYF
TGCAGTGCCGCGCTAGGGCCCGCGGAACTCACAGATACGCAGTATTTT
>TRBJ1-4|-|many|13|TRBV12-3/TRBV12-4
CASSREGPEKLFF
TGTGCCAGCAGCCGAGAGGGGCCGGAAAAACTGTTTTTT
>TRBJ2-7|-|many|15|TRBV12-3/TRBV12-4
CASSFRELVLVEQYF
TGTGCCAGCAGTTTTAGGGAGTTGGTATTAGTCGAGCAGTACTTC
>TRBJ1-5|TRBD1|many|13|TRBV30
CAWGQGDNQPQHF
TGTGCCTGGGGACAGGGAGACAATCAGCCCCAGCATTTT
>TRBJ2-7|-|many|13|TRBV20-1
CSAREPGRDEQYF
TGCAGTGCTAGAGAACCGGGAAGGGACGAGCAGTACTTC
>TRBJ2-1|-|many|18|TRBV7-8
CASSLARGDGRRDNEQFF
TGTGCCAGCAGCTTAGCCAGGGGTGACGGCCGGCGGGACAATGAGCAGTTCTTC
>TRBJ2-2|-|many|14|TRBV9
CASSVETSTGELFF
TGTGCCAGCAGCGTAGAGACTTCCACCGGGGAGCTGTTTTTT
>TRBJ2-2|-|many|14|TRBV29-1
CSVGVSAGTGELFF
TGCAGCGTTGGGGTCAGCGCGGGGACCGGGGAGCTGTTTTTT
>TRBJ2-7|-|many|12|TRBV7-9
CASSRSGYEQYF
TGTGCCAGCAGCCGGTCTGGATACGAGCAGTACTTC
>TRBJ2-6|-|-|17|TRBV18
CASSPIKTGSGANVLTF
TGTGCCAGCTCACCAATAAAGACGGGGAGTGGGGCCAACGTCCTGACTTTC
>TRBJ1-1|-|many|14|TRBV11-3
CASSIGPANTEAFF
TGTGCCAGCAGCATCGGACCGGCGAACACTGAAGCTTTCTTT
>TRBJ2-1|TRBD1|many|14|TRBV10-1
CASSDTGGYNEQFF
TGCGCCAGCAGTGATACAGGGGGCTACAATGAGCAGTTCTTC